Sequencing of this T cell receptor beta chain was carried out in a study of neurological immune-mediated disorders. In its sample, this clonotype was seen many times. Its matching antigen is unknown. The germline CDR1 and CDR2 sequences are SGHRS and YFSETQ. The CDR3 loop spans 14 amino acids. Trimming stripped 4 bases from V and 5 bases from J, with 16 bases between. TCRdb analysed the 5' RACE reads with MiXCR anew, one entry per CDR3 protein. The data contain roughly 74,000 distinct CDR3 sequences, approximately 5.2% of them singletons. Regarding the study as a whole: The repertoires of 18 of 34 multiple sclerosis patients were placed by phylogenetic grouping in a single related-CDR3 cluster, which may be a signature. Falling below healthy controls, multiple sclerosis showed the least TCR clonal expansion, while HTLV-1-associated myelopathy showed the most.

This receptor was taken from a man aged 18 to 29 with multiple sclerosis. This chain uses TRBV5-1 with TRBJ2-7; the D gene is possibly TRBD2 (6 bases). Sequencing input: PBMCs. This chain's CDR3 is CASSNTSPIDEQYF. CDR3 nucleotides: TGCGCCAGCAGCAACACTAGCCCGATAGACGAGCAGTACTTC.